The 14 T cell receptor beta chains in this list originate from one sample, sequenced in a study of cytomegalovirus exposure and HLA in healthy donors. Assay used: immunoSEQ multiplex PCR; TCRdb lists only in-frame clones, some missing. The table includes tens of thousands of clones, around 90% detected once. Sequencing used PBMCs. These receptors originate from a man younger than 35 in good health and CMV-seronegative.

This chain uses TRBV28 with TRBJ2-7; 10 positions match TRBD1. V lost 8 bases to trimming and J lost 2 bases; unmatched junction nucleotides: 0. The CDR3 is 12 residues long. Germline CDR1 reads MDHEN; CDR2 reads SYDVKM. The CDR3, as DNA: TGTGCCAGCGGGACAGGGGCCTACGAGCAGTACTTC. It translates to CASGTGAYEQYF.

CDR3 bases: TGTGCCAACAGATGGACAGTTTCGAACACTGAAGCTTTCTTT. Protein sequence: CANRWTVSNTEAFF. The chain combines TRBV2 with TRBJ1-1, with D possibly matching TRBD1 (6 bases). Germline V gives CDR1 SNHLY, CDR2 FYNNEI. There are 14 residues in the CDR3. V lost 10 bases to trimming and J lost 1 base, with 16 bases between them. The full variable domain, rest sourced from reference TRBV2 and TRBJ1-1, is EPEVTQTPSHQVTQMGQEVILRCVPISNHLYFYWYRQILGQKVEFLVSFYNNEISEKSEIFDDQFSVERPDGSNFTLKIRSTKLEDSAMYFCANRWTVSNTEAFFGQGTRLTVV.

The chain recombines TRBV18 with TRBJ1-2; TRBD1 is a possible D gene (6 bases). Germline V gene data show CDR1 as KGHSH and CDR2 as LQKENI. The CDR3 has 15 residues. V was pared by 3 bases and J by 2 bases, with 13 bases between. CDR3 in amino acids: CASSPPGQTNYGYTF. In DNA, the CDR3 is TGTGCCAGCTCACCGCCCGGACAGACAAACTATGGCTACACCTTC.

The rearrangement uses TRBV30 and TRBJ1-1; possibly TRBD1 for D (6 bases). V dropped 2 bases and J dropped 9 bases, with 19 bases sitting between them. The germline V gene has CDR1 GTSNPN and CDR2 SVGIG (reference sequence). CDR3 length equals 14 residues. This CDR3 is CAWSHRTVNVKAFF. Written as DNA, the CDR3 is TGTGCCTGGAGTCACCGGACAGTCAATGTAAAAGCTTTCTTT.

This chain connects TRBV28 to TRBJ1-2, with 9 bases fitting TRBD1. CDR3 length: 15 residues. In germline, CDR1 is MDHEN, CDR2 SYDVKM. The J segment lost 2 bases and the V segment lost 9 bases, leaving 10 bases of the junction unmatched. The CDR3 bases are TGTGCCAGTTTACAGGGGGCAGGATCGAACTATGGCTACACCTTC. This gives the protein CASLQGAGSNYGYTF.

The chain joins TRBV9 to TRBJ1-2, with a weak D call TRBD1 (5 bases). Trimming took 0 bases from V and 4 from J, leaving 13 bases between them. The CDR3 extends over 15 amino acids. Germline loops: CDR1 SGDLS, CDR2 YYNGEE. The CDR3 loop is CASSVAPGRLYGYTF. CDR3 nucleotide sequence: TGTGCCAGCAGCGTAGCGCCAGGGCGTCTCTATGGCTACACCTTC.

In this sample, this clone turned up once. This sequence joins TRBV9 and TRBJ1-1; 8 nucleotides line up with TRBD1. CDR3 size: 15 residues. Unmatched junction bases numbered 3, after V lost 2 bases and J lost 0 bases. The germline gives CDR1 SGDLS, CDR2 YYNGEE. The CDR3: CASSVGQEMNTEAFF. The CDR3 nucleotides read TGTGCCAGCAGCGTGGGACAGGAGATGAACACTGAAGCTTTCTTT.

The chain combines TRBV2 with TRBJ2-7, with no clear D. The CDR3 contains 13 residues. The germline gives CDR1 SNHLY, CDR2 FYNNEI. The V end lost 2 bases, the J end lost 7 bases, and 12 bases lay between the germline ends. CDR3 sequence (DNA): TGTGCCAGCAGTGAATATATCCTCGGGGAGCAGTACTTC. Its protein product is CASSEYILGEQYF.

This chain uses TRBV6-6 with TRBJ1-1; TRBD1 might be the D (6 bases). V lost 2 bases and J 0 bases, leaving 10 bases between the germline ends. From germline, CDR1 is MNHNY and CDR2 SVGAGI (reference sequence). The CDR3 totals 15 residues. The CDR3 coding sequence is TGTGCCAGCAGTTACGTTCCAGGGGTGAACACTGAAGCTTTCTTT. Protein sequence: CASSYVPGVNTEAFF.

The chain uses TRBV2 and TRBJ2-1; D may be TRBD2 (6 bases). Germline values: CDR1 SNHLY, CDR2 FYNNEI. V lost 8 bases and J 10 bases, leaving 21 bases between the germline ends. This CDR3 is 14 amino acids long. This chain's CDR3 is CASGGGPITEEQFF. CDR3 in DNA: TGTGCCAGCGGGGGAGGACCAATTACGGAGGAGCAGTTCTTC.

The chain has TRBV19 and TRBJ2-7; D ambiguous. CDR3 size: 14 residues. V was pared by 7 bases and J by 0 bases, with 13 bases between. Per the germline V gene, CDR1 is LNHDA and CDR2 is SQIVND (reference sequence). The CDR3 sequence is CASTVRLSSYEQYF. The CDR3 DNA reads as TGTGCCAGTACCGTCAGGCTTAGCTCCTACGAGCAGTACTTC.

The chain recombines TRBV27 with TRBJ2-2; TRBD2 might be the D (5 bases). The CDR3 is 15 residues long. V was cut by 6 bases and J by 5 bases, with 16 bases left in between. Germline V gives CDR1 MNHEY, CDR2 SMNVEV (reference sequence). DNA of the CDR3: TGTGCCAGCAGACGAGCCGGGGTAGGGACCGGGGAGCTGTTTTTT. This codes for CASRRAGVGTGELFF.

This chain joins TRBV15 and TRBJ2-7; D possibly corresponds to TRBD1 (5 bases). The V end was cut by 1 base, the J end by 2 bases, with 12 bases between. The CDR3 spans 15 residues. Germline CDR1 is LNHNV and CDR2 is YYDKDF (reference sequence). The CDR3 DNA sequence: TGTGCCACCAGCAGAGTCAAGGGGCGAACCTACGAGCAGTACTTC. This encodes CATSRVKGRTYEQYF.

The DNA of the CDR3 is TGTGCCAGCAGTTACGACGGAGCACCGTACTTC. Its translation is CASSYDGAPYF. The V gene is TRBV6-5, the J gene TRBJ2-7; D is unresolved. Germline V gene lookup returns CDR1 MNHEY and CDR2 SVGAGI. The CDR3 covers 11 residues. The ends were cut back, 2 bases at V and 12 bases at J, with 11 bases in the middle.